These 26 T cell receptor beta chains came from one sample sequenced in a study of blood T cell repertoires in COVID-19. Sequencing used immunoSEQ multiplex PCR; TCRdb keeps in-frame clones, though not all of them. The sample holds roughly 210,000 clones, about nine tenths seen once. Sequencing used peripheral blood. The origin of the receptors is a man aged 70 or older with acute or convalescent COVID-19.

This chain joins TRBV5-8 and TRBJ2-5; 8 bases line up with TRBD1. The germline gives CDR1 SGHTS, CDR2 YDEGEE. Trimming at V came to 3 bases and at J to 2 bases, leaving 6 bases not matched to a gene. This CDR3 contains 15 residues. As DNA, the CDR3 is TGTGCCAGCAGCTCAGGAGACAGGGGACAAGAGACCCAGTACTTC. Translating gives CASSSGDRGQETQYF.

The chain is built from TRBV3-1 (or the pseudogene TRBV3-2) and TRBJ2-3; D uncertain. Deletions cut 1 base from V and 5 bases from J, with 13 bases between. This CDR3 has 15 residues. The V gene's germline CDR1 is LGHDT and CDR2 YNNKEL (reference sequence). CDR3 amino acids: CASSQGQGVLDTQYF. Here the CDR3 DNA reads TGTGCCAGCAGCCAAGGACAAGGCGTACTAGATACGCAGTATTTT.

In this sample, this clone turned up once. J is TRBJ2-5 and V is TRBV7-9, with TRBD2 identical over 11 bases. J lost 2 bases, V lost 1 base, and 6 bases had no gene match. The CDR3 consists of 17 residues. CDR1 SEHNR and CDR2 FQNEAQ come from the germline V gene (reference sequence). CDR3 DNA: TGTGCCAGCAGCTTAGTCAGACTAGCGGGGACGCAAGAGACCCAGTACTTC. Protein: CASSLVRLAGTQETQYF.

The chain employs TRBV2 and TRBJ2-7; 8 nucleotides match TRBD2. With V trimmed by 6 bases and J by 0 bases, 7 bases remained unmatched. The CDR3 runs 15 residues. Germline loops: CDR1 SNHLY, CDR2 FYNNEI. CDR3 region: CASRVSGRSSYEQYF. Written as DNA, the CDR3 is TGTGCCAGCAGAGTAAGCGGGAGAAGCTCCTACGAGCAGTACTTC.

The chain carries TRBV7-3 and TRBJ2-7; TRBD1 might be the D (6 bases). Germline values: CDR1 SGHTA, CDR2 FQGTGA. The CDR3 spans 15 residues. V gave up 2 bases and J gave up 2 bases, with 13 bases separating them. The CDR3: CASSLSPGDAYEQYF. The CDR3, as DNA: TGTGCCAGCAGCTTATCCCCAGGGGATGCCTACGAGCAGTACTTC. The entire variable domain, with the rest obtained from reference TRBV7-3 and TRBJ2-7, is as follows: GAGVSQTPSNKVTEKGKYVELRCDPISGHTALYWYRQSLGQGPEFLIYFQGTGAADDSGLPNDRFFAVRPEGSVSTLKIQRTERGDSAVYLCASSLSPGDAYEQYFGPGTRLTVT.

The chain recombines TRBV6-6 with TRBJ1-1; D may be TRBD1 (6 bases). The CDR3 totals 14 residues. Germline CDR1 and CDR2: MNHNY and SVGAGI (reference sequence). The V end was cut by 6 bases, the J end by 4 bases, with 15 bases between. The CDR3 sequence is CASRPDSEATEAFF. The CDR3 DNA reads TGTGCCAGCAGACCGGACAGCGAGGCCACTGAAGCTTTCTTT.

This clone was counted between two and nine times. J is TRBJ2-1 and V is TRBV7-9; TRBD2 matches at 8 bases. The CDR3 is 17 residues long. J gave up 7 bases and V 3 bases, and 14 bases lay outside the gene matches. Germline V CDR1 and CDR2: SEHNR, FQNEAQ (reference sequence). The CDR3: CASSFNVLAPGGNEQFF. The CDR3 DNA reads as TGTGCCAGCAGCTTTAATGTCTTGGCCCCGGGAGGGAATGAGCAGTTCTTC.

CDR3 DNA sequence: TGCAGCGTTGGTCCGGGACAGCGAGCTAACTATGGCTACACCTTC. Translation gives CSVGPGQRANYGYTF. The V gene is TRBV29-1, the J gene TRBJ1-2; 7 positions agree with TRBD1. Germline V gene data show CDR1 as SQVTM and CDR2 as ANQGSEA. V lost 4 bases, J lost 0 bases, and 8 bases stayed unmatched. The CDR3 length is 15 residues.

Ten or more counts support this clone. The V gene is TRBV28, the J gene TRBJ1-5; D is uncertain. Trimming removed 5 bases at V and 11 bases at J, with 19 bases between. There are 14 residues in the CDR3. CDR1 is MDHEN, CDR2 SYDVKM, per germline. The CDR3 sequence is CASSDTEGVVAQHF. The CDR3 DNA sequence: TGTGCCAGCAGTGATACGGAGGGTGTAGTAGCCCAGCATTTT.

The CDR3 loop reads CASSTQDRGHGQPQHF. CDR3 bases: TGTGCCAGTAGTACCCAGGACAGGGGGCACGGTCAGCCCCAGCATTTT. The rearrangement uses TRBV19 and TRBJ1-5; 11 bases align to TRBD1. CDR1 is LNHDA and CDR2 is SQIVND in the germline V gene (reference sequence). V gave up 4 bases and J gave up 6 bases; unmatched junction bases: 8. The CDR3 runs to 16 residues.

This clone was counted a few times. The rearrangement links TRBV30 to TRBJ1-5; D gene uncertain. The CDR3 consists of 13 residues. Trimming pared 0 bases from V and 7 bases from J, leaving 10 bases between. CDR1 is GTSNPN, CDR2 SVGIG, per germline (reference sequence). The CDR3 loop is CAWSVTVRQPQHF. The CDR3 DNA follows: TGTGCCTGGAGTGTAACAGTTCGGCAGCCCCAGCATTTT.

The gene calls are TRBV3-1 (or the pseudogene TRBV3-2) and TRBJ2-2; the match to TRBD1 covers 9 bases. Germline values: CDR1 LGHDT, CDR2 YNNKEL (reference sequence). The CDR3 loop spans 16 amino acids. V lost 3 bases to trimming and J lost 5 bases; unmatched junction nucleotides: 7. The CDR3 nucleotides read TGTGCCAGCAGCCACTTTACAGGGGGCGGGACCGGGGAGCTGTTTTTT. Amino acid sequence: CASSHFTGGGTGELFF.

The V gene is TRBV7-2, the J gene TRBJ1-3; perhaps TRBD1 as D (5 bases). Germline V gene data show CDR1 as SGHTA and CDR2 as FQGNSA. The CDR3 sequence is 16 residues long. Trimming took 3 bases from V and 4 from J, leaving 16 bases between them. CDR3 DNA sequence: TGTGCCAGCAGCTTGGAAGGGACTCAAATCGGAAACACCATATATTTT. Its translation: CASSLEGTQIGNTIYF.

The table lists this clone with a count of one. The chain couples TRBV12-3 or TRBV12-4 to TRBJ1-5; D is ambiguous. V was clipped by 6 bases and J by 6 bases, with 12 bases between them. This CDR3 contains 13 residues. CDR3: CASSSRSGQPQHF. DNA for the CDR3: TGTGCCAGCAGCTCCCGGTCTGGTCAGCCCCAGCATTTT.

The chain carries TRBV19 and TRBJ1-5, with D hard to call. CDR3 length equals 14 residues. Germline V lookup: CDR1 LNHDA, CDR2 SQIVND (reference sequence). Trimming pared 2 bases from V and 2 bases from J, leaving 7 bases between. This CDR3 reads CASSIMSGNQPQHF. DNA of the CDR3: TGTGCCAGTAGTATAATGAGTGGCAATCAGCCCCAGCATTTT.

V and J are TRBV28 and TRBJ1-3; tentatively, D is TRBD1 (6 bases). Germline loops: CDR1 MDHEN, CDR2 SYDVKM. V dropped 6 bases and J dropped 4 bases, with 13 bases sitting between them. The CDR3 length is 14 residues. CDR3 region: CASSTRGYGNTIYF. The DNA for the CDR3 is TGTGCCAGCAGCACGAGGGGGTACGGAAACACCATATATTTT.

This rearrangement joins TRBV6-5 to TRBJ2-1, with D possibly being TRBD2 (5 bases). Germline loops: CDR1 MNHEY, CDR2 SVGAGI. V was cut by 6 bases and J by 4 bases, with 10 bases left in between. CDR3 length equals 13 residues. The CDR3 DNA reads as TGTGCCAGCAGGAGGGCCTGGTACAATGAGCAGTTCTTC. Its translation is CASRRAWYNEQFF.

The chain joins TRBV18 to TRBJ2-7; possible D gene TRBD2, 5 bases. Trimming removed 6 bases at V and 4 bases at J, with 19 bases between. The CDR3 runs 15 residues. Looked up from germline, CDR1 is KGHSH and CDR2 is LQKENI. CDR3 loop: CASSTRANSAYEQYF. The CDR3 DNA reads TGTGCCAGCTCGACAAGGGCGAATAGCGCGTACGAGCAGTACTTC.

This chain uses TRBV14 with TRBJ2-7; TRBD1 agrees at 8 bases. CDR3 length: 14 residues. The junction had 1 base not matched to a gene; V was cut back by 1 base and J by 2 bases. Germline V lookup: CDR1 SGHDN, CDR2 FVKESK. CDR3 residues: CASSQAQGAYEQYF. As DNA, the CDR3 is TGTGCCAGCAGCCAAGCACAGGGGGCCTACGAGCAGTACTTC.

The chain links TRBV7-2 to TRBJ2-7, with 7 bases aligning to TRBD2. The J segment lost 0 bases and the V segment lost 5 bases, leaving 7 bases of the junction unmatched. Germline V gene sequence: CDR1 SGHTA, CDR2 FQGNSA. The CDR3 loop spans 15 amino acids. In DNA, the CDR3 is TGTGCCAGCAGCCGGCGGGGGATAGTCTCCTACGAGCAGTACTTC. Translating it yields CASSRRGIVSYEQYF.

The genes are TRBV4-1 and TRBJ2-7, with 9 positions matching TRBD2. Germline CDR1 and CDR2: MGHRA and YSYEKL. V gave up 5 bases and J gave up 4 bases; unmatched junction bases: 9. The CDR3 consists of 15 residues. The CDR3 sequence: CASSETSGRSYEQYF. In DNA form, the CDR3 reads TGCGCCAGCAGCGAAACTAGCGGGCGATCGTACGAGCAGTACTTC.

The J gene is TRBJ2-5, the V gene TRBV7-3; 8 bases align to TRBD2. V lost 2 bases and J lost 2; bases outside the gene matches: 7. The CDR3 consists of 16 residues. Germline values: CDR1 SGHTA, CDR2 FQGTGA. This chain's CDR3 is CASSLEGRGGQETQYF. CDR3 sequence (DNA): TGTGCCAGCAGCTTAGAGGGGCGCGGGGGGCAAGAGACCCAGTACTTC.

A single count supports this clone. The V call is TRBV19, the J call TRBJ2-1, with a weak D call TRBD2 (6 bases). Per germline, CDR1 LNHDA and CDR2 SQIVND (reference sequence). CDR3 length: 14 residues. CDR3 protein: CATRAGSSYNEQFF. The CDR3 DNA sequence: TGTGCTACCCGCGCGGGGAGCTCCTACAATGAGCAGTTCTTC.

The chain combines TRBV19 with TRBJ2-1, with 7 positions matching TRBD1. After removal of 6 bases from V and 0 bases from J, the junction contained 5 bases not matched to a gene. Germline V lookup: CDR1 LNHDA, CDR2 SQIVND (reference sequence). CDR3 length equals 15 residues. The chain's CDR3 is CASRITGVSYNEQFF. CDR3 bases: TGTGCCAGTAGGATAACAGGGGTCTCCTACAATGAGCAGTTCTTC.

This rearrangement joins TRBV15 to TRBJ1-1; D is perhaps TRBD1 (5 bases). In germline, CDR1 is LNHNV, CDR2 YYDKDF (reference sequence). The CDR3 length is 16 residues. The V gene lost 0 bases and the J gene lost 6 bases, with 17 bases spanning the gap. The CDR3 DNA sequence: TGTGCCACCAGCAGAGATGAGGCAGGGCAGTGGGCTGAAGCTTTCTTT. Protein sequence: CATSRDEAGQWAEAFF.

This chain joins TRBV7-9 and TRBJ1-1; D remains ambiguous. The germline CDR1 and CDR2 sequences are SEHNR and FQNEAQ (reference sequence). The CDR3 loop spans 13 amino acids. The ends were cut back, 2 bases at V and 1 base at J, with 5 bases in the middle. The CDR3 reads CASSLRQNTEAFF. The DNA for the CDR3 is TGTGCCAGCAGCTTAAGACAGAACACTGAAGCTTTCTTT.